A single sample gave rise to the 7 T cell receptor beta chains below, sequenced in a study of CD8 T cells in Susac syndrome. The authors reverse transcribed roughly 0.5 to 1 ug RNA with random hexamers. TCRdb re-called the immunoSEQ multiplex PCR reads through MiXCR, storing one row per CDR3 protein. The data hold 160,000 or so distinct CDR3 sequences, with approximately 90% observed a single time. The specimen was CD4+ T cells from PBMCs. The source of these receptors is a human donor in good health.

The chain has TRBV5-1 and TRBJ2-6; TRBD1 matches 8 bases. Germline CDR1 and CDR2: SGHRS and YFSETQ. V lost 4 bases to trimming and J lost 1 base; unmatched junction nucleotides: 10. The CDR3 is 18 amino acids. CDR3 sequence: CASSGRQGWLSGANVLTF. The CDR3 DNA sequence: TGCGCCAGCAGCGGCAGACAGGGGTGGTTGTCTGGGGCCAACGTCCTGACTTTC.

The chain has TRBV7-9 and TRBJ1-2; TRBD1 matches 7 bases. The germline CDR1 and CDR2 sequences are SEHNR and FQNEAQ (reference sequence). CDR3 length: 15 amino acids. With 5 bases clipped from V and 5 bases from J, the junction kept 11 bases outside the gene matches. The CDR3 sequence is CASSPPGQSFYGYTF. For the CDR3, the DNA is TGTGCCAGCAGCCCCCCGGGACAGTCCTTTTATGGCTACACCTTC.

In this sample, this clonotype turned up once. The V gene is TRBV5-8, the J gene TRBJ2-7, with 8 nucleotides matching TRBD1. Germline V gene data show CDR1 as SGHTS and CDR2 as YDEGEE. Trimming took 4 bases from V and 7 from J; bases not matched to a gene: 10. The CDR3 length is 14 residues. The CDR3 DNA is TGTGCCAGCAGCACCAGACAGGGGCTTGTAGAGCAGTACTTC. The encoded protein is CASSTRQGLVEQYF.

This chain links TRBV7-6 with TRBJ2-5, with D unresolved. Germline V gives CDR1 SGHVS, CDR2 FNYEAQ. This CDR3 contains 15 residues. Trimming cost V 1 base and J 0 bases, with 9 bases left between them. As DNA, the CDR3 is TGTGCCAGCAGCTTAGTGGGAAGCTACCAAGAGACCCAGTACTTC. This translates into CASSLVGSYQETQYF.

This clonotype was counted between two and nine times. V gene TRBV7-2 combines with J gene TRBJ1-2; TRBD1 aligns across 8 bases. V lost 5 bases and J lost 6; bases outside the gene matches: 11. Germline lookup yields CDR1 SGHTA and CDR2 FQGNSA. This CDR3 has 15 residues. As DNA, the CDR3 is TGTGCCAGCAGCGCCCGGACAGGGTATACAGATGGCTACACCTTC. Protein: CASSARTGYTDGYTF.

This clonotype was seen once. The chain is built from TRBV18 and TRBJ2-7; TRBD2 aligns across 11 bases. Trimming took 0 bases from V and 4 from J; bases not matched to a gene: 5. In germline, CDR1 is KGHSH, CDR2 LQKENI. There are 16 residues in the CDR3. CDR3 protein: CASSPPPSGGTYEQYF. For the CDR3, the DNA is TGTGCCAGCTCACCACCGCCTAGCGGGGGGACTTACGAGCAGTACTTC.

The chain recombines TRBV7-9 with TRBJ2-2; TRBD2 might be the D (6 bases). Germline V CDR1 and CDR2: SEHNR, FQNEAQ (reference sequence). The CDR3 runs to 16 residues. The V gene lost 7 bases and the J gene lost 4 bases, with 19 bases spanning the gap. The DNA for the CDR3 is TGTGCCAGCATCCCGACGGCGGCGGGGATCACCGGGGAGCTGTTTTTT. Translated, it gives CASIPTAAGITGELFF.